These T cell receptor beta chains were read from a single sample in a study of beta chain features in type 1 diabetes. Assay: immunoSEQ multiplex PCR; the TCRdb copy retains only in-frame clones and omits some. The sample yields 970,000 or so clones, about a sixth seen once. The sample consisted of naive CD4+ T cells from blood. These receptors were obtained from a woman in her late teens or twenties in good health. The CDR3 runs from the conserved cysteine through the conserved F or W. Some rows have no size entry. The others give once, few or many, or a class for an expanded clone.

TRBJ2-7 NA TRBV9 CASSVASSSYEQYF
TRBJ2-3 few TRBV7-2 CASSGSGISTDTQYF
TRBJ2-7 NA TRBV4-2 CASSQVWLRDRDSYEQYF
TRBJ2-1 few TRBV9 CASSRGDAYNEQFF
TRBJ2-7 few TRBV2 CATERERTYEQYF
TRBJ1-5 few TRBV15 CATSRGQGSNQPQHF
TRBJ2-1 few TRBV7-2 CASSTQTGSYNEQFF
TRBJ2-7 NA TRBV27 CASSSRGYEQYF
TRBJ2-3 NA TRBV4-2 CASSQGTSGGAAQYF
TRBJ1-4 NA TRBV20-1 CSAPRGEKLFF
TRBJ2-1 few TRBV27 CASSKYNEQFF
TRBJ2-7 NA TRBV7-2 CASSRLTSGSYEQYF
TRBJ1-4 few TRBV7-9 CASSSRTGGGTTNEKLFF
TRBJ2-5 few TRBV7-9 CASSRGSLHQETQYF
TRBJ2-7 few TRBV4-3 CASSQTGTSGNYEQYF
TRBJ2-2 few TRBV7-2 CASSLGPPRLTGELFF
TRBJ2-7 few TRBV19 CASSIAGTGIYEQYF
TRBJ2-1 few TRBV29-1 CSVFSPGREYNEQFF
TRBJ2-5 NA TRBV5-6 CASNGGGKETQYF
TRBJ2-3 few TRBV7-2 CASRNSGKDTQYF
TRBJ2-3 few TRBV6-6 CASRGGSTDTQYF
TRBJ2-1 NA TRBV4-3 CASSQDGETGYNEQFF
TRBJ2-1 few TRBV5-1 CASSGGSGAIYNEQFF
TRBJ2-5 few TRBV20-1 CSAAKPETQYF
TRBJ1-1 few TRBV2 CASSEVLSQAFF